The 14 T cell receptor beta chains reported below all come from one sample, sequenced in a study of T cells in Graves' hyperthyroidism and ophthalmopathy (dated by TCRdb to between 2018 and 2021). The method was multiplex PCR. Sequencing took place on an Illumina HiSeq 2000. TCR beta CDR3 regions were amplified from RNA transcripts. The TCR CDR3 was subjected to a first round of RT-PCR using the HTBI primer set and the Qiagen OneStep RT-PCR kit. Through fastp at Q25 and MiXCR, TCRdb rebuilt clones from the public reads, retaining in-frame beta chains. Every CDR3 protein is listed once, alongside the most common genes and DNA of its rows. Here the sample has roughly 630,000 distinct CDR3 sequences; roughly 14% occur a single time. Of the sample, approximately 7.4% is held by the ten largest clones. The sample comprised blood. Receptors were obtained from a young woman with Graves' hyperthyroidism.

The chain links TRBV7-2 to TRBJ2-3; D may be TRBD1 (6 bases). Germline CDR1 and CDR2: SGHTA and FQGNSA. The ends were cut back, 5 bases at V and 2 bases at J, with 14 bases in the middle. CDR3 length: 15 residues. CDR3 nucleotides: TGTGCCAGCAGCCCTGGACAGACCACCACAGATACGCAGTATTTT. Translation gives CASSPGQTTTDTQYF. The full variable domain, completed using reference TRBV7-2 and TRBJ2-3, is GAGVSQSPSNKVTEKGKDVELRCDPISGHTALYWYRQSLGQGLEFLIYFQGNSAPDKSGLPSDRFSAERTGGSVSTLTIQRTQQEDSAVYLCASSPGQTTTDTQYFGPGTRLTVL.

There are a few counts of this clonotype. V gene TRBV7-9 combines with J gene TRBJ1-4, with no clear D. V lost 2 bases, J lost 6 bases, and 10 bases lay in between. Germline V gene data show CDR1 as SEHNR and CDR2 as FQNEAQ (reference sequence). The CDR3 contains 14 residues. The CDR3 coding sequence is TGTGCCAGCAGCTTATGGCCCCGGGATGAAAAACTGTTTTTT. It yields the protein CASSLWPRDEKLFF.

This clonotype was detected a few times. The CDR3 spells CASSLGASVYNEQFF. In DNA, the CDR3 is TGTGCCAGCAGCTTAGGGGCTAGCGTGTATAATGAGCAGTTCTTC. The chain links TRBV7-2 to TRBJ2-1, with D maybe TRBD2 (6 bases). Trimming stripped 1 base from V and 7 bases from J, with 14 bases between. In germline, CDR1 is SGHTA, CDR2 FQGNSA. The CDR3 has 15 residues.

The chain couples TRBV12-5 to TRBJ2-7; D unclear. This CDR3 is 13 amino acids long. Germline values: CDR1 LGHNT, CDR2 FRNRAP. V was shortened by 1 base and J by 4 bases, with 8 bases between the two germline ends. CDR3 bases: TGTGCTAGTGGTTTGGGCCCGATTTACGAGCAGTACTTC. Translating it yields CASGLGPIYEQYF.

This clonotype was counted ten times or more. The genes are TRBV12-3 or TRBV12-4 and TRBJ2-5, with a possible D match to TRBD1 (5 bases). Trimming took 3 bases from V and 4 from J, leaving 21 bases between them. This CDR3 has 17 residues. CDR3 region: CASSFIADSQTGETQYF. The CDR3 nucleotides read TGTGCCAGCAGTTTTATTGCCGACAGTCAAACGGGAGAGACCCAGTACTTC.

This clonotype was observed many times. V and J are TRBV12-3 or TRBV12-4 and TRBJ2-1; 12 bases map to TRBD2. CDR3 length: 14 amino acids. V was clipped by 6 bases and J by 6 bases; unmatched bases: 3. CDR3 DNA sequence: TGTGCCAGCAGAGGACTAGCGGGGCCCAATGAGCAGTTCTTC. Its protein is CASRGLAGPNEQFF.

V usage is TRBV29-1 and J usage is TRBJ2-1; 9 bases align to TRBD2. CDR3 length: 14 amino acids. V lost 4 bases to trimming and J lost 2 bases; unmatched junction nucleotides: 3. Per the germline V gene, CDR1 is SQVTM and CDR2 is ANQGSEA. The CDR3 DNA is TGCAGCGTTGGAGCTAGCGGGGCCTACAATGAGCAGTTCTTC. This gives the protein CSVGASGAYNEQFF.

This clonotype was counted a few times. The chain has TRBV12-3 or TRBV12-4 and TRBJ2-2; TRBD1 matches 10 bases. This CDR3 comprises 17 residues. V shed 5 bases, J shed 1 base, and the junction held 7 bases outside the gene matches. The CDR3 DNA follows: TGTGCCAGCAGTAGCCGGGACAGGGGACTGAACACCGGGGAGCTGTTTTTT. Amino acid sequence: CASSSRDRGLNTGELFF.

The J gene is TRBJ2-2, the V gene TRBV6-1; 9 bases agree with TRBD1. CDR3 length: 15 amino acids. The J segment lost 4 bases and the V segment lost 5 bases, leaving 5 bases of the junction unmatched. CDR1 is MNHNS and CDR2 is SASEGT in the germline V gene. CDR3: CASSNTGGSTGELFF. CDR3 coding DNA: TGTGCCAGCAGTAATACAGGGGGCTCCACCGGGGAGCTGTTTTTT.

In regard to this clonotype: One end of the junction varies from germline; a read error may be responsible. The rearrangement uses TRBV20-1 and TRBJ2-5, with TRBD2 matching 9 bases. Germline V gene data show CDR1 as DFQATT and CDR2 as SNEGSKA (reference sequence). The CDR3 runs 15 residues. CDR3 DNA: TGCAGTGCTAGAGATGCTCTAGCGGGGCAAGGGACCCAGTACTTC. Encoded protein: CSARDALAGQGTQYF.

This clonotype was detected a few times. Since a much larger clone is just one base distant, this may be a read error. This chain joins TRBV5-4 and TRBJ1-1; TRBD1 might be the D (6 bases). CDR1 and CDR2 (germline): SGHNT, YYREEE (reference sequence). This CDR3 is 14 amino acids long. The CDR3 loop reads CASSYGTINTGAFF. CDR3 DNA: TGTGCCAGCAGCTACGGGACAATCAACACTGGAGCTTTCTTT.

This clonotype was counted a few times. The genes are TRBV6-1 and TRBJ1-5; perhaps TRBD1 as D (5 bases). Germline loops: CDR1 MNHNS, CDR2 SASEGT. Trimming shortened V by 6 bases and J by 0 bases, and 18 bases separated the two germline ends. The CDR3 length is 17 residues. The CDR3 sequence: CASSLGGDLYSNQPQHF. The CDR3 DNA follows: TGTGCCAGCAGCCTTGGGGGGGATCTGTATAGCAATCAGCCCCAGCATTTT.

This clonotype was observed many times. The chain has TRBV7-6 and TRBJ1-2, with 7 bases that match TRBD1. J was trimmed by 5 bases and V by 6 bases; bases with no gene match: 6. The germline V gene encodes CDR1 SGHVS and CDR2 FNYEAQ. The CDR3 totals 13 residues. The CDR3 bases are TGTGCCAGCAGTCCAGGGGGGGGGTATGGCTACACCTTC. It codes for CASSPGGGYGYTF. Based on the CDR3 plus reference TRBV7-6 and TRBJ1-2, the full variable domain is GAGVSQSPRYKVTKRGQDVALRCDPISGHVSLYWYRQALGQGPEFLTYFNYEAQQDKSGLPNDRFSAERPEGSISTLTIQRTEQRDSAMYRCASSPGGGYGYTFGSGTRLTVV.

This clonotype was recorded at least ten times. The J gene is TRBJ1-2, the V gene TRBV30, with D perhaps TRBD1 (5 bases). Trimming removed 4 bases at V and 8 bases at J, with 14 bases between. The CDR3 extends over 12 amino acids. CDR1 and CDR2 from the germline V gene are GTSNPN and SVGIG (reference sequence). CDR3 nucleotides: TGTGCCTGGAAGGGACTCCAAAAAGGCTACACCTTC. Its protein is CAWKGLQKGYTF. Looking up the rest from reference TRBV30 and TRBJ1-2 gives the full variable domain: SQTIHQWPATLVQPVGSPLSLECTVEGTSNPNLYWYRQAAGRGLQLLFYSVGIGQISSEVPQNLSASRPQDRQFILSSKKLLLSDSGFYLCAWKGLQKGYTFGSGTRLTVV.